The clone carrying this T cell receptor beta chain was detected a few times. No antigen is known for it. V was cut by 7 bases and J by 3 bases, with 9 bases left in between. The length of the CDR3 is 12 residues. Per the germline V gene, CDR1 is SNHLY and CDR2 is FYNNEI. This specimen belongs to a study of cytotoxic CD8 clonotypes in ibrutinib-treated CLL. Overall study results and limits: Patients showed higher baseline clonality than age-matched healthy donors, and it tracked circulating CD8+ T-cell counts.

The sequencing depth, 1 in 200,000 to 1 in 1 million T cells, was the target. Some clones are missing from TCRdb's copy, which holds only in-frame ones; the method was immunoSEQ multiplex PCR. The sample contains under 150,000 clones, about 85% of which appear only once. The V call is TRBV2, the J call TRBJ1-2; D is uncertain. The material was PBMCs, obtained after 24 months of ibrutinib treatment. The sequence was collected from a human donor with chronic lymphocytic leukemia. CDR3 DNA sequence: TGTGCCAGCATGCCGGGCGACTATGGCTACACCTTC. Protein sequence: CASMPGDYGYTF.